The 19 T cell receptor beta chains in this list originate from one sample, sequenced in a study of T cell clonality in common variable immunodeficiency. Produced via immunoSEQ multiplex PCR; TCRdb's table is partial and in-frame only. The sample yields around 39,000 clones, without any singletons. The sample consisted of peripheral blood mononuclear cells. These receptors all come from a person aged 18 to 70 in good health.

Many counts were recorded for this clone. Read sequence stops 3 residues before the CDR3 end, and the germline J gene provides the missing end. This chain links TRBV28 with TRBJ1-5, with a tentative D call TRBD1 (6 bases). Germline CDR1 and CDR2: MDHEN and SYDVKM. Trimming removed 7 bases at V and 2 bases at J, with 18 bases between. This CDR3 has 16 amino acids. CDR3 amino acids: CASTLGGAQGNQPQHF. Partial CDR3 DNA: TGTGCCAGCACCTTGGGGGGGGCGCAGGGCAATCAGCCC.

In its sample, this clone was seen many times. The read ends 3 residues before the CDR3 terminus; that terminus is restored from the germline J gene. The chain is built from TRBV20-1 and TRBJ2-1; no clear D. Germline loops: CDR1 DFQATT, CDR2 SNEGSKA (reference sequence). This CDR3 comprises 15 residues. The germline V and J ends were trimmed by 4 bases and 0 bases, with 13 bases remaining between them. The CDR3 is CSATAGRSSYNEQFF. Incomplete CDR3 DNA: TGCAGTGCTACCGCAGGCAGGAGCTCCTACAATGAG.

This clone was recorded at least ten times. The read terminates 3 residues ahead of where the CDR3 ends, so the germline J gene completes it. The V call is TRBV10-2, the J call TRBJ2-7; 12 bases line up with TRBD2. The V gene end was trimmed by 6 bases and the J gene end by 1 base; junction bases not matched to a gene: 10. Germline V gene sequence: CDR1 WSHSY, CDR2 SAAADI. The CDR3 length is 17 residues. The CDR3 is CASSILTSGRISYEQYF. The part of the CDR3 DNA that was read is TGCGCCAGCAGCATACTTACTAGCGGGAGGATTTCCTACGAG.

This clone has a count of ten or more. Read sequence stops 3 residues before the CDR3 end, and the germline J gene provides the missing end. The rearrangement links TRBV19 to TRBJ2-3; 13 positions agree with TRBD2. CDR1 is LNHDA, CDR2 SQIVND, per germline (reference sequence). V shed 3 bases, J shed 6 bases, and the junction held 6 bases outside the gene matches. This CDR3 spans 16 amino acids. CDR3 sequence reads: CASSIEGTSGTDTQYF. The covered CDR3 bases are TGTGCCAGTAGTATTGAGGGGACTAGCGGGACGGATACG.

Ten or more counts support this clone. The read ends 3 residues shy of where the CDR3 ends; the end is completed using the germline J gene. The rearrangement joins TRBV12-3 or TRBV12-4 to TRBJ2-3, with 9 bases lining up with TRBD1. With V trimmed by 8 bases and J by 3 bases, 6 bases remained unmatched. The CDR3 is 14 residues long. The sequenced CDR3 bases are TGTGCCAGCGGACAGGGGAGGAGGACAGATACG. Its translation: CASGQGRRTDT. From start to end, the CDR3 is CASGQGRRTDTQYF.

This clone was picked up a small number of times. Sequencing ends 3 residues short of the CDR3 end; the germline J gene provides the rest. This chain joins TRBV19 and TRBJ2-7, with 10 positions matching TRBD2. The germline V gene encodes CDR1 LNHDA and CDR2 SQIVND (reference sequence). V shed 8 bases and J 2 bases; nucleotides not matched to a gene: 6. The CDR3 has 14 residues. Incomplete CDR3 DNA: TGTGCCAGTGCAGGGACTAGCGTTACCTACGAG. Amino acid sequence: CASAGTSVTYE. The whole CDR3 sequence reads CASAGTSVTYEQYF.

Note on this clone: The observed sequence ends 3 residues before the CDR3 terminus, with the missing tail filled in from the germline J gene. The V gene is TRBV5-4, the J gene TRBJ2-5; 13 bases line up with TRBD2. From germline, CDR1 is SGHNT and CDR2 YYREEE (reference sequence). The length of the CDR3 is 14 residues. CDR3 bases read: TGTGCCAGCAGCTCCGGACTAGCGGGGGATACC. Its protein product is CASSSGLAGDT. The full CDR3 protein reads CASSSGLAGDTQYF.

There are many counts of this clone. The DNA ends 3 residues before the CDR3 does, and the rest of the CDR3 is filled in from the germline J gene. This chain uses TRBV6-1 with TRBJ2-3, with 7 nucleotides matching TRBD2. The CDR3 spans 17 residues. Germline CDR1 is MNHNS and CDR2 is SASEGT. With 0 bases clipped from V and 1 base from J, the junction kept 7 bases outside the gene matches. Partial CDR3 DNA: TGTGCCAGCAGTGAAGCGGGGCTAGCGGTCGGCACAGATACG. Amino acids: CASSEAGLAVGTDT. The full-length CDR3 reads as CASSEAGLAVGTDTQYF.

This clone appeared many times. Read sequence stops 3 residues before the CDR3 end, and the germline J gene provides the missing end. The rearrangement joins TRBV20-1 to TRBJ2-4; maybe TRBD2 (6 bases). V shed 6 bases and J shed 0 bases, with 12 bases lying between them. The CDR3 is 14 residues long. The germline V gene encodes CDR1 DFQATT and CDR2 SNEGSKA (reference sequence). CDR3 sequence: CSASGLPAKNIQYF. The CDR3 DNA, read in part, is TGCAGTGCGTCGGGACTTCCAGCCAAAAACATT.

With respect to this clone: Read data end 3 residues before the CDR3 end; the end is taken from the germline J gene. The genes are TRBV19 and TRBJ2-3; 10 bases fit TRBD1. Germline V gives CDR1 LNHDA, CDR2 SQIVND (reference sequence). The CDR3 has 20 amino acids. The CDR3 DNA, read in part, is TGTGCCAGTAGTGGGCGATCGACAGGGGGCCTAGGACTTGGCAATCAGCCG. Protein sequence: CASSGRSTGGLGLGNQP. The entire CDR3 is CASSGRSTGGLGLGNQPQYF.

In this sample, this clone turned up many times. The read is 3 residues too short to cover the CDR3 end, so that end is filled in from the germline J gene. This chain links TRBV5-1 with TRBJ2-3; 10 nucleotides match TRBD2. The CDR3 is 16 amino acids. CDR1 is SGHRS and CDR2 is YFSETQ in the germline V gene. The trim removed 2 bases at V and 2 bases at J, leaving 5 bases unmatched. CDR3 sequence reads: CASSLRGLAVTDTQYF. Partial CDR3 DNA: TGCGCCAGCAGCTTACGTGGACTAGCGGTCACAGATACG.

This clone was counted many times. From the germline J gene comes the end of the CDR3, since the read stops 3 residues before it. The rearrangement links TRBV5-4 to TRBJ2-1; 7 nucleotides line up with TRBD2. The CDR3 runs to 12 residues. With V trimmed by 4 bases and J by 7 bases, 2 bases remained unmatched. In germline, CDR1 is SGHNT, CDR2 YYREEE (reference sequence). This chain's CDR3 is CASSGEGNEQFF. Partial CDR3 DNA: TGTGCCAGCAGCGGGGAGGGGAATGAG.

This clone has more than one count but fewer than ten. The observed sequence ends 3 residues before the CDR3 terminus, with the missing tail filled in from the germline J gene. The chain links TRBV20-1 to TRBJ2-1; D is unclear. The CDR3 totals 11 residues. Looked up from germline, CDR1 is DFQATT and CDR2 is SNEGSKA (reference sequence). Trimming took 4 bases from V and 6 from J, leaving 7 bases between them. CDR3 loop: CSANKANEQFF. Incomplete CDR3 DNA: TGCAGTGCTAATAAGGCCAATGAG.

This clone was seen repeatedly, ten times or more. The read comes to an end 3 residues before the CDR3 does, leaving the germline J gene to fill in the end. The V gene is TRBV12-5, the J gene TRBJ2-2, with 9 positions matching TRBD1. Germline V gives CDR1 LGHNT, CDR2 FRNRAP. The CDR3 contains 15 residues. V lost 6 bases to trimming and J lost 4 bases; unmatched junction nucleotides: 6. The CDR3 spells CASGAGTGLTGELFF. The sequenced CDR3 bases are TGTGCTAGTGGAGCGGGGACAGGGCTCACCGGGGAG.

The table lists this clone with many counts. Read coverage stops 3 residues before the CDR3 terminus; the germline J gene supplies the remainder. The chain has TRBV30 and TRBJ1-1, with 8 positions matching TRBD1. The CDR3 is made up of 13 amino acids. Germline values: CDR1 GTSNPN, CDR2 SVGIG (reference sequence). CDR3 sequence reads: CAWSVQGGVEAFF. The part of the CDR3 DNA that was read is TGTGCCTGGAGTGTACAGGGGGGGGTGGAG.

This clone was recorded many times. Coverage ceases 3 residues before the CDR3 finishes, and the germline J gene fills in the end. This chain uses TRBV20-1 with TRBJ1-1; 8 bases are a match to TRBD1. The CDR3 spans 11 residues. Germline CDR1 reads DFQATT; CDR2 reads SNEGSKA (reference sequence). Trimming removed 5 bases from V and 7 bases from J; junction bases left unmatched: 3. The CDR3 protein is CSASDRVEAFF. The covered CDR3 bases are TGCAGTGCTTCGGACAGGGTTGAA.

This clone was seen at least ten times. The DNA ends 3 residues before the CDR3 does, and the rest of the CDR3 is filled in from the germline J gene. The rearrangement links TRBV5-1 to TRBJ2-2; perhaps TRBD1 as D (6 bases). Germline lookup yields CDR1 SGHRS and CDR2 YFSETQ. The CDR3 covers 16 residues. V was clipped by 0 bases and J by 4 bases, with 13 bases between them. The CDR3 sequence: CASSLVAGATTGELFF. The CDR3 bases that were read are TGCGCCAGCAGCTTGGTGGCAGGGGCAACCACCGGGGAG.

This clone was picked up many times. The read is 3 residues too short to cover the CDR3 end, so that end is filled in from the germline J gene. The chain employs TRBV5-6 and TRBJ1-2, with 7 nucleotides matching TRBD1. The ends lost 7 bases at V and 4 bases at J; junction bases unmatched: 7. The CDR3 runs to 13 residues. Germline CDR1 and CDR2: SGHDT and YYEEEE. The CDR3 DNA, read in part, is TGTGCCAGCCGACAGGGAAGTTTCTATGGC. Its protein product is CASRQGSFYG. The full CDR3 protein reads CASRQGSFYGYTF.

This clone was seen at least ten times. The read ends 3 residues early relative to the CDR3; the germline J gene fills the gap. This rearrangement joins TRBV6-2 or TRBV6-3 to TRBJ2-2; 8 bases align to TRBD1. In germline, CDR1 is MNHEY, CDR2 SVGEGT. CDR3 length equals 15 residues. CDR3 sequence: CASSYSVTGVEKLFF. The covered CDR3 bases are TGTGCCAGCAGTTACTCAGTGACAGGGGTTGAAAAG.